This TCR beta chain emerged from a study of T-cell memory formation after mild COVID-19. In the study overall: TCR clusters mostly belonged to single donors. The study, taken as a whole, reports: Clones contracting across day 15 to 85 had a balanced CD4/CD8 profile; later expanding clones leaned CD4+. Clonal second-wave expansions that peaked on day 37 had unconfirmed SARS-CoV-2 specificity.

TCR alpha and TCR beta cDNA libraries carrying sample barcodes and UMIs came from 5'RACE with constant-segment primers. TCRdb independently ran MiXCR on the 5' RACE reads; one entry per CDR3 protein. The sample lists about 310,000 distinct CDR3 sequences, about 16% seen once, with 22% in the top ten. V lost 2 bases, J lost 2 bases, and 4 bases lay in between. The CDR3 totals 12 residues. Looked up from germline, CDR1 is SNHLY and CDR2 is FYNNEI. Details on this clonotype: Antigen specificity is unknown.

This TCR derives from a man aged 18 to 29 who had mild COVID-19 (a few samples of this study predate the infection). Cell type and time point are not known. The V call is TRBV2, the J call TRBJ2-7; D gene uncertain. The sample was PBMCs or a T cell subset sorted from them (not recorded which). The CDR3 bases are TGTGCCAGCAGTGAACGGCCCTACGAGCAGTACTTC. Protein product: CASSERPYEQYF.